Presented here are 29 T cell receptor beta chains from one specimen sequenced in a study of cytomegalovirus exposure and HLA in healthy donors (dated by TCRdb to about 2017). The method was the immunoSEQ multiplex PCR assay. A mixture of 60 forward primers for TCR Vbeta segments and 13 reverse primers for TCR Jbeta segments was used in the multiplex PCR. Entries here come from immuneACCESS through TCRdb and include only in-frame sequences with V and J called. Some clones fail to appear in such tables; in the studies checked, an unresolved V gene covers under half of the shortfall, and the cause of the remainder is unknown. In this sample the table shows roughly 100,000 clones, about an eighth of which occur a single time. The ten largest clones take up 16% of the sample. The sample taken for sequencing was PBMCs. The origin of the receptors is a man in his forties or fifties in good health and CMV-seropositive.

This clone was seen only a few times. The rearrangement joins TRBV15 to TRBJ2-5; 7 nucleotides align to TRBD2. Germline trimming cut 1 base from V and 9 bases from J; bases unmatched to any gene: 8. The CDR3 runs to 14 residues. Looked up from germline, CDR1 is LNHNV and CDR2 is YYDKDF (reference sequence). The CDR3 loop is CATSRGEGGGSQYF. CDR3 DNA: TGTGCCACCAGCAGAGGGGAGGGAGGCGGGTCCCAGTACTTC.

The chain combines TRBV19 with TRBJ2-1; 8 bases agree with TRBD2. CDR1 LNHDA and CDR2 SQIVND come from the germline V gene (reference sequence). This CDR3 region has 16 residues. The ends lost 4 bases at V and 0 bases at J; junction bases unmatched: 5. In DNA, the CDR3 is TGTGCCAGTAGTACAGATAGCGGGAACTCCTACAATGAGCAGTTCTTC. Translated: CASSTDSGNSYNEQFF.

This clone was found a few times. The chain joins TRBV7-9 to TRBJ2-2; D uncertain. The CDR3 totals 12 residues. Germline lookup yields CDR1 SEHNR and CDR2 FQNEAQ (reference sequence). Trimming shortened V by 5 bases and J by 9 bases, and 10 bases separated the two germline ends. CDR3 in amino acids: CASSPFGWELFF. As DNA, the CDR3 is TGTGCCAGCAGCCCATTCGGGTGGGAGCTGTTTTTT.

This clone came up a few times. The chain has TRBV19 and TRBJ1-5; D unclear. The V and J ends lost 7 bases and 2 bases respectively, with 12 bases between them. Germline CDR1 and CDR2: LNHDA and SQIVND (reference sequence). CDR3 length: 14 residues. CDR3 region: CASTRMLGNQPQHF. As DNA, the CDR3 is TGTGCCAGTACGAGAATGCTGGGCAATCAGCCCCAGCATTTT. The full variable domain, completed using reference TRBV19 and TRBJ1-5, is DGGITQSPKYLFRKEGQNVTLSCEQNLNHDAMYWYRQDPGQGLRLIYYSQIVNDFQKGDIAEGYSVSREKKESFPLTVTSAQKNPTAFYLCASTRMLGNQPQHFGDGTRLSIL.

This clone has just a few counts. The chain employs TRBV19 and TRBJ2-3, with 8 nucleotides matching TRBD1. CDR3 size: 13 residues. Germline loops: CDR1 LNHDA, CDR2 SQIVND (reference sequence). Trimming took 8 bases from V and 0 from J; bases not matched to a gene: 1. This chain's CDR3 is CASRDRSTDTQYF. Here the CDR3 DNA reads TGTGCCAGTCGGGACAGGAGCACAGATACGCAGTATTTT.

This clone was seen more than once but under ten times. The chain combines TRBV5-8 with TRBJ1-4; maybe TRBD1 (6 bases). The germline CDR1 and CDR2 sequences are SGHTS and YDEGEE. V dropped 4 bases and J dropped 6 bases, with 25 bases sitting between them. The CDR3 covers 18 residues. Written as DNA, the CDR3 is TGTGCCAGCAGCCTTGGGACACCACAGTCCGTAGGGTATGAAAAACTGTTTTTT. Translation gives CASSLGTPQSVGYEKLFF. The entire variable domain, with the rest obtained from reference TRBV5-8 and TRBJ1-4, is as follows: EAGVTQSPTHLIKTRGQQATLRCSPISGHTSVYWYQQALGLGLQFLLWYDEGEERNRGNFPPRFSGRQFPNYSSELNVNALELEDSALYLCASSLGTPQSVGYEKLFFGSGTQLSVL.

For the CDR3, the DNA is TGCAGCGTGCGACCGGGACAGGGGGCCTACGAGCAGTACTTC. This sequence encodes CSVRPGQGAYEQYF. V gene TRBV29-1 combines with J gene TRBJ2-7, with TRBD1 identical over 11 bases. The J segment lost 2 bases and the V segment lost 6 bases, leaving 6 bases of the junction unmatched. Germline CDR1 is SQVTM and CDR2 is ANQGSEA. The CDR3 sequence is 14 residues long.

This clone has only a few counts. The chain links TRBV18 to TRBJ2-3; the match to TRBD2 covers 11 bases. The CDR3 spans 17 residues. V shed 0 bases and J 2 bases; nucleotides not matched to a gene: 4. Germline CDR1 KGHSH, CDR2 LQKENI. The CDR3 here is CASSPPGLAVNTDTQYF. Written as DNA, the CDR3 is TGTGCCAGCTCACCACCGGGACTAGCGGTAAACACAGATACGCAGTATTTT.

This clone was detected a few times. J is TRBJ2-7 and V is TRBV7-2, with 13 nucleotides matching TRBD2. CDR3 size: 15 residues. After removal of 5 bases from V and 7 bases from J, the junction contained 8 bases not matched to a gene. CDR1 is SGHTA and CDR2 is FQGNSA in the germline V gene. The CDR3: CASSLGLAGVWEQYF. The CDR3 coding sequence is TGTGCCAGCAGCCTAGGACTAGCGGGAGTTTGGGAGCAGTACTTC.

The chain is built from TRBV29-1 and TRBJ1-1, with D maybe TRBD1 (6 bases). Trimming removed 7 bases from V and 0 bases from J, with 15 bases in between. The CDR3 is made up of 14 amino acids. CDR1 is SQVTM and CDR2 is ANQGSEA in the germline V gene. The CDR3 DNA reads as TGCAGCGGACAAACAGGGATCATGAACACTGAAGCTTTCTTT. Translating gives CSGQTGIMNTEAFF.

This clone has more than one count but fewer than ten. Since the CDR3 does not end with the conserved phenylalanine or tryptophan, this likely comes from a read error. J is TRBJ2-3 and V is TRBV6-1; TRBD1 is a possible D gene (5 bases). The V gene lost 4 bases and the J gene lost 2 bases, with 10 bases spanning the gap. The CDR3 loop spans 14 amino acids. The germline V gene has CDR1 MNHNS and CDR2 SASEGT. CDR3 protein: CASSVKGDTDTQYV. The CDR3 DNA is TGTGCCAGCAGTGTTAAAGGGGACACAGATACGCAGTATGTT.

This clone has only a few counts. V gene TRBV11-1 combines with J gene TRBJ2-7; possible D gene TRBD2, 5 bases. Per the germline V gene, CDR1 is SGHAT and CDR2 is FQDESV (reference sequence). The ends were cut back, 2 bases at V and 5 bases at J, with 10 bases in the middle. CDR3 size: 13 residues. This chain's CDR3 is CASSLSGSHEQYF. The CDR3 DNA follows: TGTGCCAGCAGCTTATCTGGGAGTCACGAGCAGTACTTC.

The sample holds many counts of this clone. The J gene is TRBJ2-1, the V gene TRBV19, with D perhaps matching TRBD1 (6 bases). This CDR3 is built from 15 residues. Germline values: CDR1 LNHDA, CDR2 SQIVND (reference sequence). V shed 3 bases and J shed 3 bases, with 12 bases lying between them. This CDR3 reads CASSILTGDYNEQFF. In DNA form, the CDR3 reads TGTGCCAGTAGTATCCTGACAGGAGACTACAATGAGCAGTTCTTC.

A few counts support this clone. This chain joins TRBV25-1 and TRBJ2-7, with 7 bases identical to TRBD2. The CDR3 contains 11 residues. Germline V gene sequence: CDR1 MGHDK, CDR2 SYGVNS. With 10 bases clipped from V and 6 bases from J, the junction kept 6 bases outside the gene matches. CDR3 sequence (DNA): TGTGCCACCGGGGAGGGGCTCGAGCAGTACTTC. As protein: CATGEGLEQYF.

V and J are TRBV6-1 and TRBJ2-7; D is perhaps TRBD2 (5 bases). Trimming took 4 bases from V and 5 from J, leaving 15 bases between them. The CDR3 loop spans 14 amino acids. CDR1 is MNHNS, CDR2 SASEGT, per germline. The CDR3 sequence: CASSVRERADEQYF. CDR3 nucleotide sequence: TGTGCCAGCAGTGTCCGGGAAAGGGCGGACGAGCAGTACTTC.

The chain has TRBV6-5 and TRBJ1-1; maybe TRBD1 (5 bases). The CDR3 runs to 13 residues. Trimming stripped 5 bases from V and 1 base from J, with 8 bases between. Germline V lookup: CDR1 MNHEY, CDR2 SVGAGI. The CDR3 sequence is CASSDQGNTEAFF. In nucleotides, the CDR3 is TGTGCCAGCAGTGATCAGGGGAACACTGAAGCTTTCTTT.

The rearrangement uses TRBV10-3 and TRBJ1-2; TRBD1 is a possible D gene (6 bases). CDR1 is ENHRY, CDR2 SYGVKD, per germline. V lost 0 bases to trimming and J lost 4 bases, with 9 bases between them. The CDR3 is 14 residues long. The CDR3 nucleotides are TGTGCCATCAGTGAGTCGGGACACCGCTATGGCTACACCTTC. This encodes CAISESGHRYGYTF.

The genes are TRBV10-3 and TRBJ2-3, with 14 bases lining up with TRBD2. Germline V CDR1 and CDR2: ENHRY, SYGVKD. CDR3 length: 15 amino acids. J was trimmed by 5 bases and V by 11 bases; bases with no gene match: 9. CDR3 sequence: CASQGLAGVGDTQYF. CDR3 bases: TGTGCCTCGCAGGGACTAGCGGGAGTAGGAGATACGCAGTATTTT.

The rearrangement uses TRBV10-3 and TRBJ2-7, with 8 positions matching TRBD2. From germline, CDR1 is ENHRY and CDR2 SYGVKD. The CDR3 is made up of 15 amino acids. The J segment lost 0 bases and the V segment lost 7 bases, leaving 8 bases of the junction unmatched. CDR3 sequence reads: CAITRTSSSSYEQYF. The DNA of the CDR3 is TGTGCCATCACTAGGACTAGCAGCAGCTCCTACGAGCAGTACTTC.

This clone was seen a few times. The chain links TRBV30 to TRBJ2-7; 7 nucleotides align to TRBD1. The germline gives CDR1 GTSNPN, CDR2 SVGIG (reference sequence). Losses at the gene ends were 7 bases for V and 4 bases for J; bases not matched to a gene: 7. The CDR3 extends over 12 amino acids. The CDR3 nucleotides read TGTGCCTTCACAGGGGATCGGTACGAGCAGTACTTC. This gives the protein CAFTGDRYEQYF.

V usage is TRBV28 and J usage is TRBJ2-5, with TRBD2 as a possible D gene (5 bases). Germline V gene data show CDR1 as MDHEN and CDR2 as SYDVKM. This CDR3 has 15 residues. The ends were cut back, 6 bases at V and 3 bases at J, with 17 bases in the middle. CDR3 loop: CASSLARGGKETQYF. The CDR3 bases are TGTGCCAGCAGCCTTGCCCGGGGTGGAAAAGAGACCCAGTACTTC.

The V gene is TRBV10-3, the J gene TRBJ1-4, with TRBD1 identical over 8 bases. CDR3 length: 14 residues. In germline, CDR1 is ENHRY, CDR2 SYGVKD. The V and J ends lost 6 bases and 4 bases, in that order; junction bases with no gene match: 4. The CDR3 sequence is CAIRKQGDNEKLFF. The DNA for the CDR3 is TGTGCCATCAGGAAACAGGGGGATAATGAAAAACTGTTTTTT.

The rearrangement joins TRBV9 to TRBJ2-3, with 7 bases aligning to TRBD2. V was pared by 0 bases and J by 8 bases, with 12 bases of the junction left unmatched. The germline gives CDR1 SGDLS, CDR2 YYNGEE. The CDR3 covers 16 residues. CDR3 bases: TGTGCCAGCAGCGTAGATCCTGCGGGAGTATCAGGTACGCAGTATTTT. Encoded protein: CASSVDPAGVSGTQYF. Supplemented by reference TRBV9 and TRBJ2-3, the full variable domain reads DSGVTQTPKHLITATGQRVTLRCSPRSGDLSVYWYQQSLDQGLQFLIQYYNGEERAKGNILERFSAQQFPDLHSELNLSSLELGDSALYFCASSVDPAGVSGTQYFGPGTRLTVL.

V and J are TRBV30 and TRBJ1-5, with D possibly being TRBD1 (6 bases). V was cut by 0 bases and J by 6 bases, with 9 bases left in between. This CDR3 is built from 13 residues. Germline CDR1 reads GTSNPN; CDR2 reads SVGIG (reference sequence). CDR3 in DNA: TGTGCCTGGAGTGTAGGGGGATTTCAGCCCCAGCATTTT. It codes for CAWSVGGFQPQHF. Variable domain in full (rest from reference TRBV30 and TRBJ1-5): SQTIHQWPATLVQPVGSPLSLECTVEGTSNPNLYWYRQAAGRGLQLLFYSVGIGQISSEVPQNLSASRPQDRQFILSSKKLLLSDSGFYLCAWSVGGFQPQHFGDGTRLSIL.

The chain links TRBV7-9 to TRBJ2-7, with 8 bases aligning to TRBD1. This CDR3 region has 12 residues. Trimming removed 5 bases from V and 7 bases from J; junction bases left unmatched: 4. CDR1 and CDR2 (germline): SEHNR, FQNEAQ (reference sequence). CDR3 sequence (DNA): TGTGCCAGCAGCGATGACAGGGGTGAGCAGTACTTC. The encoded protein is CASSDDRGEQYF. The full variable domain, its missing parts supplied by reference TRBV7-9 and TRBJ2-7, is DTGVSQNPRHKITKRGQNVTFRCDPISEHNRLYWYRQTLGQGPEFLTYFQNEAQLEKSRLLSDRFSAERPKGSFSTLEIQRTEQGDSAMYLCASSDDRGEQYFGPGTRLTVT.

This clone has more than one count but fewer than ten. The chain is built from TRBV5-1 and TRBJ2-7; TRBD2 matches at 13 bases. The germline CDR1 and CDR2 sequences are SGHRS and YFSETQ. V was clipped by 1 base and J by 1 base; unmatched bases: 8. The CDR3 is made up of 18 amino acids. In DNA, the CDR3 is TGCGCCAGCAGCTTGACCATTACTAGCGGGAGGGATTCCTACGAGCAGTACTTC. This encodes CASSLTITSGRDSYEQYF. The full variable domain, in which reference TRBV5-1 and TRBJ2-7 provide the parts outside the CDR3, is KAGVTQTPRYLIKTRGQQVTLSCSPISGHRSVSWYQQTPGQGLQFLFEYFSETQRNKGNFPGRFSGRQFSNSRSEMNVSTLELGDSALYLCASSLTITSGRDSYEQYFGPGTRLTVT.

This clone was observed a handful of times. Written as DNA, the CDR3 is TGTGCCAGCGAGGAGAGCTCCTACGAGCAGTACTTC. Protein: CASEESSYEQYF. The chain uses TRBV7-8 and TRBJ2-7, with D unresolved. Trimming removed 8 bases at V and 0 bases at J, with 8 bases between. Germline CDR1 is SGHVS and CDR2 is FQNEAQ. The CDR3 is 12 residues long. Full variable domain (outside the CDR3, taken from reference TRBV7-8 and TRBJ2-7): GAGVSQSPRYKVAKRGQDVALRCDPISGHVSLFWYQQALGQGPEFLTYFQNEAQLDKSGLPSDRFFAERPEGSVSTLKIQRTQQEDSAVYLCASEESSYEQYFGPGTRLTVT.

This clone was observed a handful of times. This chain joins TRBV7-2 and TRBJ2-1, with 7 nucleotides matching TRBD1. V trimming: 4 bases; J trimming: 16 bases; junction bases outside the gene matches: 13. This CDR3 contains 13 residues. The V gene's germline CDR1 is SGHTA and CDR2 FQGNSA. The CDR3 sequence: CASSSQEQGYSFF. The CDR3 DNA reads as TGTGCCAGCAGCTCTCAGGAACAGGGGTATTCTTTCTTC.

This clone turned up a few times. This chain connects TRBV27 to TRBJ2-5; D call uncertain. The DNA end is a closer match to TRBJ2-7, so the J assignment may be wrong. The V gene's germline CDR1 is MNHEY and CDR2 SMNVEV (reference sequence). The CDR3 loop spans 14 amino acids. The CDR3 coding sequence is TGTGCCAGCAGTTTAAGTCGAACGCCCTACGAGCAGTACTTC. Translation: CASSLSRTPYEQYF.